A single sample is the source of the 15 T cell receptor beta chains below, sequenced in a study of metastatic and nonmetastatic thyroid tumors. TCRdb re-analyzed the PCR reads using MiXCR. This table holds about 15,000 clones, around 23% found once. Ahead of thyroid surgery, no patient had received treatment of any kind. The sequenced material came from adjacent normal tissue. These receptors all come from a female donor with papillary thyroid cancer or a benign thyroid nodule (not recorded which). Some clones in this sample may be carry-over from other donors' samples.

This clone was seen repeatedly, ten times or more. The chain couples TRBV19 to TRBJ2-7; D gene ambiguous. The germline V gene has CDR1 LNHDA and CDR2 SQIVND (reference sequence). The CDR3 contains 14 residues. Trimming removed 5 bases from V and 2 bases from J, with 13 bases in between. The CDR3 protein is CASSYRVFPYEQYF. DNA of the CDR3: TGTGCCAGTAGTTATAGGGTGTTTCCCTACGAGCAGTACTTC.

This clone was found a few times. The chain links TRBV5-1 to TRBJ1-2; 10 nucleotides agree with TRBD1. V gave up 3 bases and J gave up 7 bases; unmatched junction bases: 9. Germline V lookup: CDR1 SGHRS, CDR2 YFSETQ. The CDR3 is 15 residues long. The DNA of the CDR3 is TGCGCCAGCAGCTCCGGACAGGGGGAAGAGGGTGGCTACACCTTC. Amino acid sequence: CASSSGQGEEGGYTF.

This clone showed up just a few times. The chain is built from TRBV7-2 and TRBJ1-2; perhaps TRBD1 as D (6 bases). Germline-derived CDR1 and CDR2 are SGHTA and FQGNSA. V lost 5 bases and J 7 bases, leaving 17 bases between the germline ends. The length of the CDR3 is 14 residues. CDR3 in amino acids: CASSPYLWTVGYTF. The CDR3, as DNA: TGTGCCAGCAGCCCATACCTATGGACAGTTGGCTACACCTTC.

This clone has a handful of counts. The rearrangement uses TRBV12-3 or TRBV12-4 and TRBJ2-3; a weak D match, TRBD2 (7 bases). The CDR3 loop spans 15 amino acids. V dropped 2 bases and J dropped 2 bases, with 11 bases sitting between them. The CDR3 reads CASSLRGGLTDTQYF. The CDR3 bases are TGTGCCAGCAGTTTACGCGGGGGCCTCACAGATACGCAGTATTTT.

The V gene is TRBV7-2, the J gene TRBJ2-7; D unclear. CDR3 size: 13 residues. Trimming pared 4 bases from V and 4 bases from J, leaving 11 bases between. Germline CDR1 reads SGHTA; CDR2 reads FQGNSA. This chain's CDR3 is CASSSAYVYEQYF. The CDR3 DNA follows: TGTGCCAGCAGCTCTGCATACGTTTACGAGCAGTACTTC.

This clone turned up a few times. V usage is TRBV5-1 and J usage is TRBJ1-4; no definite D call. Germline CDR1 and CDR2: SGHRS and YFSETQ. The germline V and J ends were trimmed by 5 bases and 2 bases, with 16 bases remaining between them. This CDR3 spans 16 amino acids. CDR3 bases: TGCGCCAGCAGGGGGTTTGGGGATAGGACTAATGAAAAACTGTTTTTT. It encodes CASRGFGDRTNEKLFF.

Here the CDR3 DNA reads TGCAGTGCTAGTCCGCTCGGCACAGATACGCAGTATTTT. This encodes CSASPLGTDTQYF. The chain employs TRBV20-1 and TRBJ2-3; D not resolved. CDR1 and CDR2 from the germline V gene are DFQATT and SNEGSKA (reference sequence). V was trimmed by 3 bases and J by 1 base, leaving 8 bases between them. The CDR3 sequence is 13 residues long.

This clone was detected many times. The chain employs TRBV20-1 and TRBJ2-5, with 7 bases identical to TRBD1. Germline V gene data show CDR1 as DFQATT and CDR2 as SNEGSKA (reference sequence). V shed 3 bases and J 2 bases; nucleotides not matched to a gene: 6. The CDR3 has 14 residues. The CDR3 DNA is TGCAGTGCTAGGCCGATGGACAGGCAAGAGACCCAGTACTTC. It encodes CSARPMDRQETQYF.

This chain joins TRBV20-1 and TRBJ2-7; D may match TRBD1 or TRBD2 (5 bases each). Per the germline V gene, CDR1 is DFQATT and CDR2 is SNEGSKA (reference sequence). This CDR3 contains 14 residues. Between the trimmed V and J ends, which lost 8 bases and 1 base, there was a span of 18 bases. The CDR3 reads CSLEGSGSSYEQYF. In DNA form, the CDR3 reads TGCAGTCTCGAGGGGTCAGGCAGTTCCTACGAGCAGTACTTC.

This clone has just a few counts. The V gene is TRBV6-1, the J gene TRBJ1-2; D not certain. V lost 5 bases to trimming and J lost 8 bases, with 12 bases between them. The CDR3 runs to 12 residues. The germline gives CDR1 MNHNS, CDR2 SASEGT. DNA for the CDR3: TGTGCCAGCAGTCCTAGGACCGGAGGCTACACCTTC. This gives the protein CASSPRTGGYTF.

About this clone: The junction departs from the called germline gene at one end, perhaps through a read error. The rearrangement joins TRBV11-2 to TRBJ2-2, with D possibly called TRBD1 or TRBD2 (5 bases each). The CDR3 has 13 amino acids. CDR1 SGHAT and CDR2 FQNNGV come from the germline V gene. CDR3 bases: TGTGCCACCAGGCAGGGCTCCACCGGGGAGCTGCTTTTT. Translation gives CATRQGSTGELLF. Combining the CDR3 with reference TRBV11-2 and TRBJ2-2 gives the whole variable domain EAGVAQSPRYKIIEKRQSVAFWCNPISGHATLYWYQQILGQGPKLLIQFQNNGVVDDSQLPKDRFSAERLKGVDSTLKIQPAKLEDSAVYLCATRQGSTGELLFGEGSRLTVL.

The chain links TRBV20-1 to TRBJ2-7; 9 nucleotides agree with TRBD1. CDR1 is DFQATT, CDR2 SNEGSKA, per germline (reference sequence). The CDR3 is 16 amino acids. The V and J ends lost 6 bases and 1 base, in that order; junction bases with no gene match: 13. The CDR3 sequence is CSARGPAGQGSYEQYF. Here the CDR3 DNA reads TGCAGTGCCCGTGGCCCTGCGGGACAGGGTTCCTACGAGCAGTACTTC.

The chain combines TRBV6-1 with TRBJ2-3; unclear D gene. This CDR3 has 16 residues. V lost 6 bases and J lost 4, with 20 bases in between. Per germline, CDR1 MNHNS and CDR2 SASEGT. The DNA of the CDR3 is TGTGCCAGCAGCTCGGCGCTTACCGTTAAATCAGATACGCAGTATTTT. It specifies CASSSALTVKSDTQYF.

As regards this clone: This may be a read error, as it is one base from a much larger clone. This chain uses TRBV5-1 with TRBJ2-7; maybe TRBD2 (6 bases). There are 14 residues in the CDR3. Germline values: CDR1 SGHRS, CDR2 YFSETQ. DNA for the CDR3: TGCACCAGCAGCTTGGCGGGGAACTCCTACGAGCAGTACTTC. It yields the protein CTSSLAGNSYEQYF.

The chain employs TRBV12-3 or TRBV12-4 and TRBJ2-2; TRBD2 agrees at 9 bases. Losses at the gene ends were 8 bases for V and 6 bases for J; bases not matched to a gene: 1. This CDR3 contains 12 residues. DNA of the CDR3: TGTGCCAGCGAGCGGGGGGCCGGGGAGCTGTTTTTT. Protein sequence: CASERGAGELFF.